This T cell receptor beta chain comes out of a study of PD-1 blockade in classical Hodgkin lymphoma. Sample time point: cycle 4 day 1 (C4D1), after around six weeks of nivolumab. Patients all relapsed after autologous stem cell transplantation, and there was variation in brentuximab vedotin exposure. The CDR3 length is 15 residues. V was shortened by 8 bases and J by 4 bases, with 19 bases between the two germline ends. In germline, CDR1 is WSHSY, CDR2 SAAADI. Only in-frame clones appear in the TCRdb table, and some are missing; sequencing was by immunoSEQ multiplex PCR. Among around 25,000 clones listed, approximately 87% were seen once.

The sample consisted of peripheral blood mononuclear cells (PBMCs), taken before the fourth cycle of nivolumab. The receptor's source is a human donor with classical Hodgkin lymphoma. The chain recombines TRBV10-2 with TRBJ2-3, with D possibly matching TRBD1 (5 bases). The CDR3 nucleotides are TGCGCCAGCTCCAGGGAATTATGGAGCTCAGATACGCAGTATTTT. Protein: CASSRELWSSDTQYF.